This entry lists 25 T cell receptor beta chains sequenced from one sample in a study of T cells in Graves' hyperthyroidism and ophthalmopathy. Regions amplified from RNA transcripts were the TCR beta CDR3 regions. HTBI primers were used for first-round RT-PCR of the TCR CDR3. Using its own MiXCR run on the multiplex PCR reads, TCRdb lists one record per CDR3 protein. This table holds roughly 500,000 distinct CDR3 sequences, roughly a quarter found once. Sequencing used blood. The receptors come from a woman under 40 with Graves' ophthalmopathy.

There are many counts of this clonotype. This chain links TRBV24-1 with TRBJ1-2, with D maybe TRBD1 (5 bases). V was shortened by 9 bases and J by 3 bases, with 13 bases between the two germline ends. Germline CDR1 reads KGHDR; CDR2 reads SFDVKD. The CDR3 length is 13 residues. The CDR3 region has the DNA TGTGCCACCTCACCGGGACCGCACTATGGCTACACCTTC. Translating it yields CATSPGPHYGYTF.

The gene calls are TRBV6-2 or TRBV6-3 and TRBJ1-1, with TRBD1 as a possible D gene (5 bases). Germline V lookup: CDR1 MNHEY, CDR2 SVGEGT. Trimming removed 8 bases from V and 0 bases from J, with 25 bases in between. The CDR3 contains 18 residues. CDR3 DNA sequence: TGTGCCAGCTTTCGGGGGGTACCAGTCGTATTAATGAACACTGAAGCTTTCTTT. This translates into CASFRGVPVVLMNTEAFF.

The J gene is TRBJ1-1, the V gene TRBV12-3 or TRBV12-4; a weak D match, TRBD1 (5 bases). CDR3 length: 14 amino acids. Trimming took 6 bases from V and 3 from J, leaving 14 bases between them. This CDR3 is CASSALRVDTEAFF. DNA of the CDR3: TGTGCCAGCAGCGCCCTCAGGGTTGACACTGAAGCTTTCTTT.

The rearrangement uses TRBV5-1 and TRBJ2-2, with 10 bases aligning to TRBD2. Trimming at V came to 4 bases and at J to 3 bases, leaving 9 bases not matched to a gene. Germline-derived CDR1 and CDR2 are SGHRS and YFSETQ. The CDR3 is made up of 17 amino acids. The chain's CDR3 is CASSPRGLAEYTGELFF. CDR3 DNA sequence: TGCGCCAGCAGCCCCCGCGGACTAGCGGAGTACACCGGGGAGCTGTTTTTT.

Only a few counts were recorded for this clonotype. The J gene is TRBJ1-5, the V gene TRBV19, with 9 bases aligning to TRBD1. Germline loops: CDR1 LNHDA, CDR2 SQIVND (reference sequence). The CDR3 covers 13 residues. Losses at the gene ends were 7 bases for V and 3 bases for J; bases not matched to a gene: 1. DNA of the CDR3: TGTGCCAGTAACAGGGGGCCCAATCAGCCCCAGCATTTT. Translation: CASNRGPNQPQHF.

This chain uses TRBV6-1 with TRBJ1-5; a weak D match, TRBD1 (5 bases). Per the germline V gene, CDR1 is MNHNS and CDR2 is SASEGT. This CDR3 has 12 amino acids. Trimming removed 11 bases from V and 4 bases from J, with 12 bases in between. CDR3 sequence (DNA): TGTGCCGGGACGGATGGAAATCAGCCCCAGCATTTT. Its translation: CAGTDGNQPQHF.

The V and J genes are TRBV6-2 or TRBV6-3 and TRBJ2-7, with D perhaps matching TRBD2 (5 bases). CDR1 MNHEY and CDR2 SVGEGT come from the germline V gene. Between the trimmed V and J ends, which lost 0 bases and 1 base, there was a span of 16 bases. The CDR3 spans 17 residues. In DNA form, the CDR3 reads TGTGCCAGCAGTTACTCTATTCGTGACGGCGGGTCCTACGAGCAGTACTTC. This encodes CASSYSIRDGGSYEQYF.

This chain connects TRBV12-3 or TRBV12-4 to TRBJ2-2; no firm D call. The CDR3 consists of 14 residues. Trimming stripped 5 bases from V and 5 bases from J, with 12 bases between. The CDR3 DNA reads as TGTGCCAGCAGTATTTACGTCGGGACCGGGGAGCTGTTTTTT. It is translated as CASSIYVGTGELFF.

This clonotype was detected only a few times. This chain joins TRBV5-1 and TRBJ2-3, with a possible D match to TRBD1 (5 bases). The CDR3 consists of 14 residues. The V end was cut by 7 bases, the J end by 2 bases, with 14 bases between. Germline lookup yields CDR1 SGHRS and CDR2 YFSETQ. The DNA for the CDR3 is TGCGCCAGCCTCGACGACAGAGCCACAGATACGCAGTATTTT. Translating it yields CASLDDRATDTQYF.

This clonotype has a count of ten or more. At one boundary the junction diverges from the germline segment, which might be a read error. The CDR3: CASSGSWMNAEAFF. In DNA form, the CDR3 reads TGCGCCAGCAGCGGGTCGTGGATGAACGCTGAAGCTTTCTTT. The chain combines TRBV5-1 with TRBJ1-1; D call uncertain. The CDR3 is 14 amino acids. Looked up from germline, CDR1 is SGHRS and CDR2 is YFSETQ.

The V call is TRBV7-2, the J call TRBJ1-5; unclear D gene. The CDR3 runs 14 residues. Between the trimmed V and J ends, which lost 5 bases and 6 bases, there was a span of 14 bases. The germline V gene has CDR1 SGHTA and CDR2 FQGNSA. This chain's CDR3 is CASSPSGPSQPQHF. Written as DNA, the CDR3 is TGTGCCAGCAGCCCCTCAGGACCCAGTCAGCCCCAGCATTTT.

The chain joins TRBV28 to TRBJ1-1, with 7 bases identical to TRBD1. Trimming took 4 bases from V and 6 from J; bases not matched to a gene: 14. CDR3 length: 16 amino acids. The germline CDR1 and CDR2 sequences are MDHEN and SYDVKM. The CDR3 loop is CASSSASKTGWPEAFF. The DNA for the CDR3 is TGTGCCAGCAGTTCCGCCTCAAAGACAGGGTGGCCTGAAGCTTTCTTT.

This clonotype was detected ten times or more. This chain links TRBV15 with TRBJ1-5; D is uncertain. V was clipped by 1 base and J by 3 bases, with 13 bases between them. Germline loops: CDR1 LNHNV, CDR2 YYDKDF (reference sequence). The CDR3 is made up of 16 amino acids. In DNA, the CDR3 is TGTGCCACCAGCAGAGGTTATCAAGGGAACAATCAGCCCCAGCATTTT. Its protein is CATSRGYQGNNQPQHF.

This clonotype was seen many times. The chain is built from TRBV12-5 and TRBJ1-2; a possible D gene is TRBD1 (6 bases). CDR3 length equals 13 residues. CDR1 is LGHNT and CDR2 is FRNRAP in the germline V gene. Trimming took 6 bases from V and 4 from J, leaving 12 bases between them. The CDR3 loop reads CASGDWGAYGYTF. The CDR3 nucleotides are TGTGCTAGTGGGGATTGGGGGGCCTATGGCTACACCTTC.

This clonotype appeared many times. DNA for the CDR3: TGTGCCAGCAGTAACCAGGGGGCCGGGGAGCTGTTTTTT. As protein: CASSNQGAGELFF. V and J are TRBV12-3 or TRBV12-4 and TRBJ2-2, with 7 bases matching TRBD1. The CDR3 consists of 13 residues. V shed 5 bases and J 6 bases; nucleotides not matched to a gene: 3.

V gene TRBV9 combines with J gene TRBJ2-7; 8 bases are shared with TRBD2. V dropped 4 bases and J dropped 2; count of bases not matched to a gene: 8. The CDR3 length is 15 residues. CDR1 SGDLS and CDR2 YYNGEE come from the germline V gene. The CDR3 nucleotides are TGTGCCAGCAGCATAGGTAGCGGGGAGACCTACGAGCAGTACTTC. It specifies CASSIGSGETYEQYF.

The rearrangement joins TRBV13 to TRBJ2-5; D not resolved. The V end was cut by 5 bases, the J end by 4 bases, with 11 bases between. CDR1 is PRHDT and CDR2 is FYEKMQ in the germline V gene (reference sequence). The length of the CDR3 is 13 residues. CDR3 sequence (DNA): TGTGCCAGCAGCACCCAGACCGGAGAGACCCAGTACTTC. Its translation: CASSTQTGETQYF.

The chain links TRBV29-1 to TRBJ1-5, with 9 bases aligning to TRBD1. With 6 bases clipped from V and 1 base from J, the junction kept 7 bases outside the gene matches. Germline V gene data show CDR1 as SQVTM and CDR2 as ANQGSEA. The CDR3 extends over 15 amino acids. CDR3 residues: CSVAGQGSSNQPQHF. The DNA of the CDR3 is TGCAGCGTCGCGGGACAGGGTTCGAGCAATCAGCCCCAGCATTTT.

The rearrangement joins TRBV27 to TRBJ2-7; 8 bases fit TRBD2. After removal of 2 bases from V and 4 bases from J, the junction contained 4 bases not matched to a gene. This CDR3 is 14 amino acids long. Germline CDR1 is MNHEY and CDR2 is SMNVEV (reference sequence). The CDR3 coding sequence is TGTGCCAGCAGTTTAGCTAGCGGGCTTTACGAGCAGTACTTC. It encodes CASSLASGLYEQYF.

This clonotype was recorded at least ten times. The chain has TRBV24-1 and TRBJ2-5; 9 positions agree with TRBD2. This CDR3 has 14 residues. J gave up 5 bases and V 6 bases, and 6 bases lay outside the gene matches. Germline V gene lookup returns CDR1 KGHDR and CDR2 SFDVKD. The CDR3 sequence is CATSTAGGPETQYF. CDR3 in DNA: TGTGCCACCAGTACGGCGGGGGGGCCGGAGACCCAGTACTTC.

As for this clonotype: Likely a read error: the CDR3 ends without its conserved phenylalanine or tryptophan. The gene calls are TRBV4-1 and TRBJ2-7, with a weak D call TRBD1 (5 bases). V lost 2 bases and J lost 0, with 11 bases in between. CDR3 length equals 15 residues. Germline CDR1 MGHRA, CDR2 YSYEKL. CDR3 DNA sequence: TGCGCCAGCAGCCAACAGGGTGTATTCTCCTACGAGCAGTACCTC. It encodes CASSQQGVFSYEQYL.

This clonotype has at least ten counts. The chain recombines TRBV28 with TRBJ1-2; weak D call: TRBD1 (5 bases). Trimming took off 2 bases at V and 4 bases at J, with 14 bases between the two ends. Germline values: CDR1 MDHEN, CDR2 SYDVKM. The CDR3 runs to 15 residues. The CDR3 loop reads CASSLKLGRIYGYTF. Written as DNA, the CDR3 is TGTGCCAGCAGTTTAAAATTGGGACGGATCTATGGCTACACCTTC.

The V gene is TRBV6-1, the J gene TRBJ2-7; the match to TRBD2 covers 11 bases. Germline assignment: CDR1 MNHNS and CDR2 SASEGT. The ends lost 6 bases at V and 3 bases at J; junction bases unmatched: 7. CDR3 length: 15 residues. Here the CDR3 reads CASRGSGGAVYEQYF. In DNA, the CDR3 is TGTGCCAGCAGAGGTAGCGGGGGGGCCGTCTACGAGCAGTACTTC.

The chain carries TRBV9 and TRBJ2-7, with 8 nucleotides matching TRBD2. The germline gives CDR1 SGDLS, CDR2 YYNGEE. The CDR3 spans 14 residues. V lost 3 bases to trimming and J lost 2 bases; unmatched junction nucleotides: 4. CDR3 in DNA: TGTGCCAGCAGCGGTCCGGGACTAGCCTACGAGCAGTACTTC. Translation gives CASSGPGLAYEQYF.

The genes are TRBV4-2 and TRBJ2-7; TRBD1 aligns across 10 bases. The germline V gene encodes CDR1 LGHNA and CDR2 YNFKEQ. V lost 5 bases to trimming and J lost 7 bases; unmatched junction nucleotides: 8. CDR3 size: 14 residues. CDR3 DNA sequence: TGTGCCAGCAGCTCTCGACAGGGGGCGGGAGAGCAGTACTTC. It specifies CASSSRQGAGEQYF.